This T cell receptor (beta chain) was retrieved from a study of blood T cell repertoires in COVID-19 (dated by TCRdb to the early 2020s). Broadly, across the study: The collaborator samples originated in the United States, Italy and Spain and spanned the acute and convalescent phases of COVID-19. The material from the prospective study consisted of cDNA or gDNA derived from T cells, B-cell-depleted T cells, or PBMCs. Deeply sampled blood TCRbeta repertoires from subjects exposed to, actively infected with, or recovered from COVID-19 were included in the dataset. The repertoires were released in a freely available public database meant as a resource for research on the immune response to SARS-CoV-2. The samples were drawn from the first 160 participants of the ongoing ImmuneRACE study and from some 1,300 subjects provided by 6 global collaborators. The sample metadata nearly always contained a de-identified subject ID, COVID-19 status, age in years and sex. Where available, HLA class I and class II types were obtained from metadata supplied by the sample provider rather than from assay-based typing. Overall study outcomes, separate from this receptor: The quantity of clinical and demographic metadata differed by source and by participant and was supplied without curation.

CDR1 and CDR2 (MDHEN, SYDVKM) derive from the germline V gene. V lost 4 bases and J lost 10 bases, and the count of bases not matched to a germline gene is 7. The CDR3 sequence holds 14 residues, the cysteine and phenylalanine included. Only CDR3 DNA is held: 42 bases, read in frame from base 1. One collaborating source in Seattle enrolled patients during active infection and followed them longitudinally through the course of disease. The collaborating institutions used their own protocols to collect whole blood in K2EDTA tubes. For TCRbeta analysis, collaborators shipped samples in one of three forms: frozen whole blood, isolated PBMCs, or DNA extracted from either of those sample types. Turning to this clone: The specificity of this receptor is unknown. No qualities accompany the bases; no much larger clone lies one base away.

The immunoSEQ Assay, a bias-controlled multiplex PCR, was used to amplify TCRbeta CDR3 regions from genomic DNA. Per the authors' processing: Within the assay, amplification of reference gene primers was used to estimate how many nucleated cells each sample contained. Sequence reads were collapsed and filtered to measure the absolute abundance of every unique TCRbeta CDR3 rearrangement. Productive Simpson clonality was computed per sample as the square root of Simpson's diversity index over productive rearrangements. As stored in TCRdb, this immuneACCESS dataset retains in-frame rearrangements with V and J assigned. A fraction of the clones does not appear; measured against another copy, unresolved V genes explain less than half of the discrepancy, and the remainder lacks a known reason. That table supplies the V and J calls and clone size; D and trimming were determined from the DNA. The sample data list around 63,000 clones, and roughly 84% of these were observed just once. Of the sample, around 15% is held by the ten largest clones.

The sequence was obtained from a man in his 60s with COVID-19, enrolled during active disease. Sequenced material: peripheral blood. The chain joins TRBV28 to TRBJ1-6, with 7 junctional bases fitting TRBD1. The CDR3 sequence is CASSSTGDISPLHF. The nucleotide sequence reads TGTGCCAGCAGTTCTACAGGGGATATATCACCCCTCCACTTT.